This T cell receptor beta chain was retrieved from a study of cytomegalovirus exposure and HLA in healthy donors (dated by TCRdb to the late 2010s). Turning to the overall study: An earlier analysis of approximately 590 of the donors reported roughly 270 Gb of sequence data and approximately 110 million unique TCR beta sequences from 150 million to 200 million T cells. In the later analysis, no new phenotypic data were used to find candidate immune exposures; instead, reliance was placed on TCR beta sequences and their occurrence across donors. Every discovery cohort repertoire had been produced on one sequencing platform. To decide whether each TCR beta V gene segment behaved as functional or pseudogenic, an earlier analysis of fewer than 750 of the donors relied on high-throughput TCR beta sequencing. In a later genetic analysis, genome-wide SNP genotypes for about three fifths of the roughly 670 donors were used, and that subset was treated as a discovery cohort. Typing coverage varied by locus: roughly 620-640 donors for A, B, C, DRB1 and DQB1; more than 500 for DQA1; more than 600 for DPA1; approximately 490 for DPB1. HLA typing included class I and class II loci at four-digit resolution. Because of strong linkage in the cohort, a few DR-DQ haplotypes were treated as single units for association and clustering. An early release that covered around 590 HLA-typed donors contained around 300 gigabases of sequencing data and 80 million or so unique TCR sequences. The study was designed to test whether signatures of past pathogen exposure could be identified by cataloging public T cell receptors. The study used immunosequencing to profile the T cell repertoires of approximately 650 subjects and linked those repertoires to cytomegalovirus serostatus. A later analysis re-examined previously published TCR beta repertoires from around 670 donors and added high-resolution HLA genotyping to investigate patterns of TCR occurrence. The genetic ancestry cluster associated with self-reported Caucasian donors included 70% to 85% of the roughly 380 genotyped donors. The study combined high-throughput TCR immunosequencing, statistical association of individual TCRs with disease status, and machine learning to predict cytomegalovirus infection status. Along with the approximately 650-subject first cohort, a separate validation cohort of around 110 different subjects was used. Among over 350 genotyped donors of the cohort, an average of approximately 240,000 unique TCR beta nucleotide sequences were sequenced per donor, roughly 20% of them non-productive. Alongside the repertoire data, information on donor age, sex, ethnicity and CMV serostatus was compiled. The investigation overall reported the following: The authors suggested that the approach could potentially be extended to other disease states and immunological phenotypes. V-gene and J-gene trimming of TCR beta chains was associated with a missense DCLRE1C variant in a later genetic analysis, and the association was replicated in an independent cohort. Immune exposure information for the cohort was limited to CMV serostatus. According to a later genetic analysis, donors in an Asian-associated ancestry cluster had fewer N-insertions in productive TCRs than the roughly 660-donor mean. Because counts were too low, about 18 rarely observed V segments, including chromosome 9 orphons, were excluded from the earlier analysis of 500 to 700 of the donors. Broadly in line with IMGT annotations, most TCR beta V segments showed up in productive rearrangements about 90% or about 30% of the time in an earlier analysis of 587 of the donors. A later analysis reported that several top co-occurrence clusters appeared linked to parvovirus B19, influenza, CMV and Epstein-Barr virus. In vitro tests confirmed that a few of the cytomegalovirus-associated TCR beta chains recognize cytomegalovirus antigens. The classifier was reported to diagnose cytomegalovirus status with high specificity and sensitivity in both the original cohort and the validation cohort. The 87-base-pair reads could not distinguish some IMGT-functional V segments, including TRBV6-2 and TRBV6-3, so those segments were excluded. This cohort had only TCR beta chains sequenced, and the lack of alpha or paired-chain data limited which features could be detected. According to a later analysis, most CMV-associated TCR beta chains appeared to be HLA-restricted, and the HLA associations seemed to be driven largely by CMV exposure. Compared with equally common non-associated chains, HLA-associated TCR beta chains in a later analysis were more clonally expanded and had lower generation probabilities. A cluster of highly shared sequence variants was judged likely to be a technical artifact of the sequencing pipeline. Most TCR sequences were observed very rarely across donors, whereas some public TCRs were present in many individuals. A further reported finding was that TCR beta sequences accurately predicted the HLA-A and HLA-B alleles for most subjects in the first cohort. In a later analysis, about 17,000 TCR beta sequences were associated with specific HLA alleles at a false discovery rate of 0.05. The presence/absence analyses assumed that sequencing depth was roughly uniform across donors, and that assumption may not be true. Correlated functional status among segregating V segments might be attributable to linkage disequilibrium, but an unknown experimental factor could not be ruled out. In a later analysis, TCR association rates were found to vary across HLA loci, with the most associated TCRs seen for DRB1 alleles and the fewest for HLA-C alleles. Assigning TCR associations to individual alleles was difficult when HLA alleles, especially DR and DQ, strongly co-occurred. HLA typing was unavailable for some donors at each locus, so association tests used only the typed subset. A total of 164 TCR beta chains were listed by the study as associated with cytomegalovirus.

The CDR3, cysteine through phenylalanine, is 14 amino acids long. The retained sequence is limited to the CDR3, 42 bases, with the frame set at the first base. The germline V gene gives CDR1 as SNHLY and CDR2 as FYNNEI. V gives up 6 bases and J gives up 3 bases, and the segment between their germline ends measures 12 bases. Library preparation was by the immunoSEQ multiplex PCR assay. For the multiplex PCR, a mixture combining 60 forward primers for TCR Vbeta segments and 13 reverse primers for TCR Jbeta segments was used. A multiplex PCR assay on genomic DNA amplified the CDR3 region of rearranged TCR beta genes. The amplified TCR beta libraries were sequenced on the Illumina HiSeq System as 87-base-pair reads. Regarding the original processing steps: A later analysis counted tens of millions of unique TCR beta chains across the 600 to 850 repertoires, and roughly 9.9 million of these chains were shared by at least two donors. Raw reads were error-corrected and collapsed into unique sequences with a nearest-neighbor algorithm that merged closely related sequences to remove PCR and sequencing errors. To assign V, D and J gene segments, CDR3 sequences were aligned to IMGT reference sequences. For a sequence to be retained, at least a six-nucleotide match to both a V gene segment and a J gene segment was required. A rearrangement counted as productive if the CDR3 had no stop codons and remained in frame with V and J, and every other rearrangement counted as non-productive. Following IMGT convention, CDR3 was defined as the stretch from the second conserved V-encoded cysteine up to the conserved J-encoded phenylalanine. Sequences without an unambiguous match to a single V gene segment were excluded from the earlier analysis of 450 to 650 of the donors. In an earlier analysis of approximately 610 of the donors, V segments were called functional above 56.7% productive rearrangements and were called segregating when the between-donor standard deviation exceeded 5%. A statistical classification framework was built to diagnose cytomegalovirus status from the catalog of TCR beta chain sequences. In a later analysis, V and J genes were assigned by comparing TCR nucleotide sequences against IMGT/GENE-DB human TR gene sequences. Using the TCRdist pipeline, a later analysis assigned CDR3 sequences along with most-parsimonious VDJ recombination scenarios. In a later analysis, each TCR beta chain was defined by its CDR3 amino acid sequence together with its V-gene family, and reads lacking a unique V-gene family were excluded. As a way to deal with suspected cross-contamination and a sequencing artifact, a later analysis dropped 592 nucleotide sequences that were highly shared and had low generation probability. In a later analysis, a clonal expansion index for each public chain was calculated from normalized within-repertoire ranks of inferred template counts. Generation probabilities in a later analysis came from a VDJ recombination model fitted to out-of-frame rearrangements, and those results were checked against IGoR. In a later analysis, TCR-TCR, TCR-HLA and TCR-CMV co-occurrence was scored with hypergeometric tests, and a repertoire-size bias correction was applied to TCR pairs. To estimate false discovery rates, a later analysis permuted the HLA or CMV assignments 20 times. In a later analysis, co-occurring TCRs were grouped with DBSCAN, and TCRdist sequence similarity was added when clustering was performed within HLA-allele-positive subsets. For co-occurrence clustering, repertoires with fewer than 30,000 or more than 120,000 public chains were excluded, along with five repertoires with anomalous nucleotide sharing. In TCRdb, the immuneACCESS table is reduced to in-frame sequences with V and J assigned. These tables do not hold every clone; where another copy was compared, an unresolved V gene accounts for under half, and the others remain unexplained. V and J calls and clone size are copied from that table; D and trimming were computed from the DNA. Counted in this sample were about 160,000 clones; approximately 80% of them appeared once. Nearly 2.5% of the sample is in the top ten clones.

The cohort comprised 710 or so healthy bone marrow donors. All cohort members were sampled while nominally healthy, although unrecorded immune exposures were likely present. The donor was CMV seronegative and was included in the group of several hundred seronegative cohort members. Every donor gave a peripheral blood sample, and the peripheral blood mononuclear cells from that sample were used for TCR beta sequencing. Genomic DNA extraction from the blood cell samples was performed with the Qiagen DNeasy Blood Extraction Kit. As for this clone: Its target antigen remains unknown. No base qualities exist here, and no much larger clone lies one base off it.

The chain couples TRBV2 to TRBJ1-5; TRBD1 is a weak D gene call, 5 bases matching. Specimen: PBMCs. The origin of this receptor is a male donor in good health and CMV-seronegative. The sequenced DNA is TGTGCCAGCAGGGAGGGACGGAACAATCAGCCCCAGCATTTT. This gives the protein CASREGRNNQPQHF.